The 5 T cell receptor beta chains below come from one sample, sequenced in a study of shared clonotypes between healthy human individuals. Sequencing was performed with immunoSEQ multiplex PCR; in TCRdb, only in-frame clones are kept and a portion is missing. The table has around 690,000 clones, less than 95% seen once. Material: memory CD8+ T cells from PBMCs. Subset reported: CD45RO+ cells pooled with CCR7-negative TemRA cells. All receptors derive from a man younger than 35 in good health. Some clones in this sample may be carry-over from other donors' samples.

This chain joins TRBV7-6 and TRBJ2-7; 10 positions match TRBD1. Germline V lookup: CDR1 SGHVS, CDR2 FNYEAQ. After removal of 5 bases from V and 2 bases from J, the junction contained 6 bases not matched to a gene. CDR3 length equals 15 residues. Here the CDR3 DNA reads TGTGCCAGCAGCGTGACAGGGGGCTGGGCCTACGAGCAGTACTTC. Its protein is CASSVTGGWAYEQYF.

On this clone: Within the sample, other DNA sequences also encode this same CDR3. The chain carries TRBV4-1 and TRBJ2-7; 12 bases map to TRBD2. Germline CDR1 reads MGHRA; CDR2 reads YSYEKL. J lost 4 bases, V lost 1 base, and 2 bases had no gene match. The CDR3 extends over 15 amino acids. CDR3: CASSQGLAGGYEQYF. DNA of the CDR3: TGCGCCAGCAGCCAAGGGCTAGCGGGAGGGTACGAGCAGTACTTC.

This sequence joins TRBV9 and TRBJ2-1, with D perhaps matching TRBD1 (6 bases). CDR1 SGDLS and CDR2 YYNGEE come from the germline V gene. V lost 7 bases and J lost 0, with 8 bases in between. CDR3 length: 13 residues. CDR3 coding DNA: TGTGCCAGCGGGGGCAGCTCCTACAATGAGCAGTTCTTC. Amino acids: CASGGSSYNEQFF.

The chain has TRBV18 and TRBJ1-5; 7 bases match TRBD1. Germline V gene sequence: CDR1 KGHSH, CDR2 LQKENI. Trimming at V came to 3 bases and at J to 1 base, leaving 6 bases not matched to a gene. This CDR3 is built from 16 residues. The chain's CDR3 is CASSPGRQGSNQPQHF. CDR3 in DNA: TGTGCCAGCTCACCCGGCAGACAGGGCAGCAATCAGCCCCAGCATTTT.

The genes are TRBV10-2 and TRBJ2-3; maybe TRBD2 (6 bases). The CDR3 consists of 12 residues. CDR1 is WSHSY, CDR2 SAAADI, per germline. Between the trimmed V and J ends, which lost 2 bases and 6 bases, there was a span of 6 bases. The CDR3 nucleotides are TGCGCCAGCAGTGAGGGGGGGGATACGCAGTATTTT. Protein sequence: CASSEGGDTQYF.